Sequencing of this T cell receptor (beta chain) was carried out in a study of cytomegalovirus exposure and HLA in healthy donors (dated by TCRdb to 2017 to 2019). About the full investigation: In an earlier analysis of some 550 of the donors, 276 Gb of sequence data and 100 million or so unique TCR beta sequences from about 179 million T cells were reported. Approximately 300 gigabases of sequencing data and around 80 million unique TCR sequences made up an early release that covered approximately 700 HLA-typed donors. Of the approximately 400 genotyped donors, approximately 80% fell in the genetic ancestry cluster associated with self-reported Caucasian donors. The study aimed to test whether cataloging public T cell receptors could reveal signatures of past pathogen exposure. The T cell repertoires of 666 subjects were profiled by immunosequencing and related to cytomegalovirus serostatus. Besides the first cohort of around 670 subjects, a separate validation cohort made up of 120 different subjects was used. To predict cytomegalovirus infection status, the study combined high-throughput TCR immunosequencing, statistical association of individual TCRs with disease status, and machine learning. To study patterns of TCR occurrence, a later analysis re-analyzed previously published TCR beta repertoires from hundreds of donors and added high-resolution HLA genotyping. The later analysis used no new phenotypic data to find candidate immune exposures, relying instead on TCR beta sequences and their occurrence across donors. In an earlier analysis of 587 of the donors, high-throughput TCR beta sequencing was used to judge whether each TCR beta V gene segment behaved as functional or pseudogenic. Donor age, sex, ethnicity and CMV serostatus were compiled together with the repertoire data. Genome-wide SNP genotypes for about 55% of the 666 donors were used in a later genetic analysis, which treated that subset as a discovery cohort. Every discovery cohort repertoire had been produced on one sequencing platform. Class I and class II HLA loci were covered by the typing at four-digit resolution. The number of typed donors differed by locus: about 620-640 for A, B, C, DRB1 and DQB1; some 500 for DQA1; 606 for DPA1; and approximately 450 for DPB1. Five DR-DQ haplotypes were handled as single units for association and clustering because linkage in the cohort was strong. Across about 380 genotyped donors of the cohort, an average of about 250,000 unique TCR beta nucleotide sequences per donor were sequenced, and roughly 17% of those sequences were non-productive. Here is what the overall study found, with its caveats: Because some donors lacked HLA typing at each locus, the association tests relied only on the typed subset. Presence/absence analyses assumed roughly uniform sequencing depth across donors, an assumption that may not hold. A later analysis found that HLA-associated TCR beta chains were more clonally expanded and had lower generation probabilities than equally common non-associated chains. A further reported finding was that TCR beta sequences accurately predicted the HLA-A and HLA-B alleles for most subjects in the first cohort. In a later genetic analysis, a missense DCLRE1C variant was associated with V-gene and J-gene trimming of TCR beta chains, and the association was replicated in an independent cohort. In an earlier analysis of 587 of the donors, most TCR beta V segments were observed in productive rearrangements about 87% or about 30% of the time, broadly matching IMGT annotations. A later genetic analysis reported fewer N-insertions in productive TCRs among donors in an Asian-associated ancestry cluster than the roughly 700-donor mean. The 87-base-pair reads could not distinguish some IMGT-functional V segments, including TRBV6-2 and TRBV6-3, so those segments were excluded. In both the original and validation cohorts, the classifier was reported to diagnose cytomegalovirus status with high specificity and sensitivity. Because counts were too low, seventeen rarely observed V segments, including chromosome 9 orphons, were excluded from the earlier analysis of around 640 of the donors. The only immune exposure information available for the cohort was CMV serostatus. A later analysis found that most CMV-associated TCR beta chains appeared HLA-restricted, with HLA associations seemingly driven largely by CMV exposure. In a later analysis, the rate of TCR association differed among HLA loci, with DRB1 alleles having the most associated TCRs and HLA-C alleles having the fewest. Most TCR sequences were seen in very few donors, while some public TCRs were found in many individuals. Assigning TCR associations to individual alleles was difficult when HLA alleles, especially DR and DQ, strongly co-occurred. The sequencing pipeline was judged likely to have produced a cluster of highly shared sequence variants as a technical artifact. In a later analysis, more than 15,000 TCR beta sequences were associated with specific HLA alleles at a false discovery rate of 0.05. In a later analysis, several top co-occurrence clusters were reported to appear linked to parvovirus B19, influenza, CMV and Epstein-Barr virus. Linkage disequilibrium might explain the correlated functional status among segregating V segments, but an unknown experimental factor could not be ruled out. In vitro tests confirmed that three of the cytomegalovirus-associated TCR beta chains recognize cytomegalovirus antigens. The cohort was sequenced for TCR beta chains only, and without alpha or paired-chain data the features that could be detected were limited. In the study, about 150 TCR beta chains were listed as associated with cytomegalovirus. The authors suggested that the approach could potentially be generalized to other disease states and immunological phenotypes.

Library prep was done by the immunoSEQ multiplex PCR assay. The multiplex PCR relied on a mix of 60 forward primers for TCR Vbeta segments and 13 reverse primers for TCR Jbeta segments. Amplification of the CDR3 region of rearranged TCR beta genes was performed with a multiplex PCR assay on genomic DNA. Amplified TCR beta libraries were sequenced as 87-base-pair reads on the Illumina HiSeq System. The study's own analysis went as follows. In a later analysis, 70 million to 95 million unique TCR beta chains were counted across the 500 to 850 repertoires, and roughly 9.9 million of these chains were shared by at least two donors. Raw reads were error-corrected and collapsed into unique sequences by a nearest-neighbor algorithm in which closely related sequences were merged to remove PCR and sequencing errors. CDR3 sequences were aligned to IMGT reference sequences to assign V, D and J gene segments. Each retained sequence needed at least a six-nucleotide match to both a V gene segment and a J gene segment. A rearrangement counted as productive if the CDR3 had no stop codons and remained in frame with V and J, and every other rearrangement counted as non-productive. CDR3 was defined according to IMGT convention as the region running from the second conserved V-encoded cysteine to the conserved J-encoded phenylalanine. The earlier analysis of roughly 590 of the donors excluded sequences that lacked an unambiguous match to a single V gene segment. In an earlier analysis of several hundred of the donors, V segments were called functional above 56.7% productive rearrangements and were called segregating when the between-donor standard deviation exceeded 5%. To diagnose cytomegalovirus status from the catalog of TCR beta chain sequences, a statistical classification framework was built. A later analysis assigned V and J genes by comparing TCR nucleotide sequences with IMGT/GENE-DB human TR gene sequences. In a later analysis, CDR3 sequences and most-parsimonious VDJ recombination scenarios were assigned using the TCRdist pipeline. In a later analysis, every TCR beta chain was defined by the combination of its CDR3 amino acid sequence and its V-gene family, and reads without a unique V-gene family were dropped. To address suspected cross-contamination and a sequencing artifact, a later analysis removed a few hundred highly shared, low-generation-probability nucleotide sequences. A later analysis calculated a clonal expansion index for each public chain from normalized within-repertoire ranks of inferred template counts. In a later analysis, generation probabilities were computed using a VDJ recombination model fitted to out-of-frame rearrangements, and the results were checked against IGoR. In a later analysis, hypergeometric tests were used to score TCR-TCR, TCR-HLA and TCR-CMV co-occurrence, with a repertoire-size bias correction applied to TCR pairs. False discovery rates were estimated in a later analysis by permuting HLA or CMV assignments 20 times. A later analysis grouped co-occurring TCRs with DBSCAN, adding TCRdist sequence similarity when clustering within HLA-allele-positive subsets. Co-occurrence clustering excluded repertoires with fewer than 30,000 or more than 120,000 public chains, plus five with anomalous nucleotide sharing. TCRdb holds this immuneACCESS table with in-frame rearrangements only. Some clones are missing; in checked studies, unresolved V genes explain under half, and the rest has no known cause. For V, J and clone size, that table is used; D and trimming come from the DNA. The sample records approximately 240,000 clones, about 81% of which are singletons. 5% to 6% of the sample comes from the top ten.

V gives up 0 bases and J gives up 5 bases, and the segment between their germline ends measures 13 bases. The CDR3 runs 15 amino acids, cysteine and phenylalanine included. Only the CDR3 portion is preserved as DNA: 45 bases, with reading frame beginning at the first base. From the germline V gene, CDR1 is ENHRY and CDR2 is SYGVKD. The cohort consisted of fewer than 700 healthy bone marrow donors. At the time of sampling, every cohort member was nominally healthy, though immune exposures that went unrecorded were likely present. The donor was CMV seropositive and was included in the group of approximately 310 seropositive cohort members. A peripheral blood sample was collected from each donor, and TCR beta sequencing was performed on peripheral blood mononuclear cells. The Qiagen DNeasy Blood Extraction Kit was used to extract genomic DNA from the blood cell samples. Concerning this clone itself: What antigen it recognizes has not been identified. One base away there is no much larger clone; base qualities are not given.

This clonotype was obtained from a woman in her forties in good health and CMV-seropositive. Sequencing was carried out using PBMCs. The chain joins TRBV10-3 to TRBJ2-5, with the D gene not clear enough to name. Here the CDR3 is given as CAISESSEPGETQYF. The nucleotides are TGTGCCATCAGTGAGTCCTCCGAGCCCGGGGAGACCCAGTACTTC.